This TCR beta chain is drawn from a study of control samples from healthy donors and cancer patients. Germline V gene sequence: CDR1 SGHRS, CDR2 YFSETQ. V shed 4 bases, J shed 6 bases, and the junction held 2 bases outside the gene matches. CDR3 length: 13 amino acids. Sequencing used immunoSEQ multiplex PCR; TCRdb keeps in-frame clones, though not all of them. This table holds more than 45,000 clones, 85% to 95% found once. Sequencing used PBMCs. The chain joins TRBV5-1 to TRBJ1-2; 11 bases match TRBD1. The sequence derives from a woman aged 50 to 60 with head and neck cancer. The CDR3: CASSAGQGDGYTF. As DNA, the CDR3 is TGCGCCAGCAGCGCGGGACAGGGGGATGGCTACACCTTC.